The sequence of this TCR beta chain was determined in a study of cytomegalovirus exposure and HLA in healthy donors. V was pared by 3 bases and J by 6 bases, with 9 bases between. Germline values: CDR1 SGHNT, CDR2 YYREEE (reference sequence). The CDR3 length is 13 residues. The primer mix had 60 Vbeta and 13 Jbeta primers. Libraries were prepared by immunoSEQ multiplex PCR; TCRdb keeps only in-frame clonotypes and omits some of them. Counted here are under 150,000 clones, roughly 73% occurring once; the ten biggest clones make up about 1%. The gene calls are TRBV5-4 and TRBJ2-2, with TRBD2 as a possible D gene (7 bases). This clonotype was sampled from a male donor in good health and CMV-seronegative. The sequenced material came from PBMCs. For the CDR3, the DNA is TGTGCCAGCAGCTCGGGGGGCCCCGGGGAGCTGTTTTTT. Its translation: CASSSGGPGELFF.